Shown below are 18 T cell receptor beta chains from a single sample sequenced in a study of shared clonotypes between healthy human individuals. Sequencing was performed with immunoSEQ multiplex PCR; in TCRdb, only in-frame clones are kept and a portion is missing. The sample holds about 1.1 million clones, around 78% seen once. The sample comprised memory CD4+ T cells from PBMCs. The subset is: CD45RA-negative fraction. The receptor set was obtained from a man younger than 30 in good health. Some clones in this sample may be carry-over from other donors' samples.

This chain joins TRBV9 and TRBJ2-1; no reliable D call. V gave up 4 bases and J gave up 3 bases, with 5 bases separating them. The CDR3 length is 12 residues. Germline loops: CDR1 SGDLS, CDR2 YYNGEE. The DNA of the CDR3 is TGTGCCAGCAGCATGAACTACAATGAGCAGTTCTTC. It translates to CASSMNYNEQFF.

The chain joins TRBV2 to TRBJ2-7; tentatively, D is TRBD1 (6 bases). The V gene's germline CDR1 is SNHLY and CDR2 FYNNEI. The length of the CDR3 is 13 residues. Between the trimmed V and J ends, which lost 8 bases and 2 bases, there was a span of 13 bases. The CDR3: CASSQGGPYEQYF. DNA of the CDR3: TGTGCCAGCTCCCAAGGGGGACCCTACGAGCAGTACTTC.

This chain links TRBV18 with TRBJ1-4; 10 nucleotides align to TRBD1. Unmatched junction bases numbered 11, after V lost 3 bases and J lost 7 bases. The germline CDR1 and CDR2 sequences are KGHSH and LQKENI. The CDR3 is 17 amino acids. CDR3 sequence reads: CASSPGTGDWRGEKLFF. In DNA, the CDR3 is TGTGCCAGCTCACCCGGGACAGGGGATTGGAGGGGTGAAAAACTGTTTTTT.

The CDR3 nucleotides read TGTGCCAGCAGCCTAGAGGAGAACACTGAAGCTTTCTTT. It codes for CASSLEENTEAFF. The V call is TRBV27, the J call TRBJ1-1; D call uncertain. Germline lookup yields CDR1 MNHEY and CDR2 SMNVEV (reference sequence). CDR3 size: 13 residues. The V gene lost 6 bases and the J gene lost 1 base, with 9 bases spanning the gap.

The genes are TRBV29-1 and TRBJ2-1; D might be TRBD1 (5 bases). The CDR3 runs to 11 residues. The V end lost 7 bases, the J end lost 6 bases, and 10 bases lay between the germline ends. Germline lookup yields CDR1 SQVTM and CDR2 ANQGSEA. The CDR3 DNA reads as TGCAGCGGGCATAGGGGCAATGAGCAGTTCTTC. It encodes CSGHRGNEQFF.

Only one count was recorded for this clone. The rearrangement links TRBV7-3 to TRBJ2-1, with TRBD2 matching over 7 bases. The V gene's germline CDR1 is SGHTA and CDR2 FQGTGA. The length of the CDR3 is 16 residues. V gave up 1 base and J gave up 2 bases; unmatched junction bases: 5. The CDR3 nucleotides read TGTGCCAGCAGCTTAATGGGGCTAGCGGCCTACAATGAGCAGTTCTTC. Translating it yields CASSLMGLAAYNEQFF.

The chain is built from TRBV4-1 and TRBJ2-5; D is uncertain. V was cut by 2 bases and J by 2 bases, with 9 bases left in between. The CDR3 has 14 residues. The germline gives CDR1 MGHRA, CDR2 YSYEKL. The CDR3 DNA follows: TGCGCCAGCAGCCAATTCACTTTACAAGAGACCCAGTACTTC. Amino acids: CASSQFTLQETQYF.

V usage is TRBV30 and J usage is TRBJ1-2, with D perhaps matching TRBD1 (6 bases). The CDR3 has 14 residues. V lost 0 bases and J lost 4, with 12 bases in between. The germline V gene encodes CDR1 GTSNPN and CDR2 SVGIG (reference sequence). The CDR3: CAWSVGRGFYGYTF. In DNA, the CDR3 is TGTGCCTGGAGTGTGGGTAGGGGGTTCTATGGCTACACCTTC.

On this clone: Other nucleotide sequences in the sample specify the same CDR3. The V call is TRBV28, the J call TRBJ2-7; D gene uncertain. There are 12 residues in the CDR3. Looked up from germline, CDR1 is MDHEN and CDR2 is SYDVKM. V shed 1 base and J shed 4 bases, with 5 bases lying between them. The CDR3, as DNA: TGTGCCAGCAGTTTATCCCGATACGAGCAGTACTTC. It specifies CASSLSRYEQYF.

The rearrangement joins TRBV9 to TRBJ2-3; 7 bases are a match to TRBD2. The CDR3 spans 14 residues. From germline, CDR1 is SGDLS and CDR2 YYNGEE. The trim removed 3 bases at V and 5 bases at J, leaving 6 bases unmatched. CDR3 sequence reads: CASSGEGILDTQYF. In nucleotides, the CDR3 is TGTGCCAGCAGCGGGGAGGGAATTTTAGATACGCAGTATTTT.

The chain joins TRBV6-1 to TRBJ2-7; TRBD1 or TRBD2 may be the D gene (6 bases each). Germline V CDR1 and CDR2: MNHNS, SASEGT. Trimming removed 7 bases at V and 2 bases at J, with 18 bases between. This CDR3 comprises 15 residues. CDR3 in amino acids: CASNLSGAATYEQYF. The CDR3 coding sequence is TGTGCCAGCAACCTCTCGGGGGCAGCTACCTACGAGCAGTACTTC.

V usage is TRBV25-1 and J usage is TRBJ2-6; perhaps TRBD1 as D (6 bases). This CDR3 is 17 amino acids long. CDR1 and CDR2 (germline): MGHDK, SYGVNS. Deletions cut 4 bases from V and 4 bases from J, with 17 bases between. CDR3 sequence reads: CASSASNRVNGANVLTF. CDR3 DNA: TGTGCCAGCAGTGCCTCCAACAGGGTAAACGGGGCCAACGTCCTGACTTTC.

The rearrangement uses TRBV7-5 and TRBJ1-3; the table gives TRBD1 as D, unverified against the DNA. TRBV7-5 is tagged as a pseudogene. This CDR3 region has 16 residues. The CDR3 bases are TGTGTCAGAAGCCCTCGGGACAGGCTGGAGGGAAACACCATATATTTT. It yields the protein CVRSPRDRLEGNTIYF.

A single count supports this clone. This chain joins TRBV15 and TRBJ2-7; D may correspond to TRBD1 or TRBD2 (6 bases each). The V gene's germline CDR1 is LNHNV and CDR2 YYDKDF (reference sequence). The V end lost 2 bases, the J end lost 10 bases, and 12 bases lay between the germline ends. CDR3 size: 12 residues. CDR3 sequence: CATSRTRGEQYF. As DNA, the CDR3 is TGTGCCACCAGCAGAACAAGGGGGGAACAGTACTTC.

This chain uses TRBV11-2 with TRBJ2-7; maybe TRBD2 (7 bases). V lost 7 bases to trimming and J lost 4 bases, with 17 bases between them. This CDR3 has 14 residues. Germline V gene lookup returns CDR1 SGHAT and CDR2 FQNNGV. CDR3 coding DNA: TGTGCCAGCACCCTGGCGGGGGCCTATTACGAGCAGTACTTC. This encodes CASTLAGAYYEQYF.

The rearrangement joins TRBV7-9 to TRBJ2-7, with 11 bases lining up with TRBD2. J gave up 2 bases and V 2 bases, and 2 bases lay outside the gene matches. CDR1 is SEHNR and CDR2 is FQNEAQ in the germline V gene (reference sequence). This CDR3 spans 15 amino acids. CDR3 DNA: TGTGCCAGCAGCTTACTGACTAGCGGGGCCTACGAGCAGTACTTC. Its translation is CASSLLTSGAYEQYF. Filled out from reference TRBV7-9 and TRBJ2-7, the complete variable domain reads DTGVSQNPRHKITKRGQNVTFRCDPISEHNRLYWYRQTLGQGPEFLTYFQNEAQLEKSRLLSDRFSAERPKGSFSTLEIQRTEQGDSAMYLCASSLLTSGAYEQYFGPGTRLTVT.

V gene TRBV5-5 combines with J gene TRBJ2-3; the D is unclear. Trimming removed 3 bases from V and 2 bases from J, with 7 bases in between. CDR3 length: 13 residues. In germline, CDR1 is SGHKS, CDR2 YYEKEE (reference sequence). The CDR3, as DNA: TGTGCCAGCAGCTACGACCCCACAGATACGCAGTATTTT. It codes for CASSYDPTDTQYF.

The chain employs TRBV30 and TRBJ1-5; weak D call: TRBD1 (5 bases). V was cut by 5 bases and J by 2 bases, with 13 bases left in between. The CDR3 contains 14 residues. CDR1 is GTSNPN and CDR2 is SVGIG in the germline V gene (reference sequence). CDR3 sequence (DNA): TGTGCCTGGTCGGTCAGGGCGGGCAATCAGCCCCAGCATTTT. It is translated as CAWSVRAGNQPQHF. The full variable domain, its missing parts supplied by reference TRBV30 and TRBJ1-5, is SQTIHQWPATLVQPVGSPLSLECTVEGTSNPNLYWYRQAAGRGLQLLFYSVGIGQISSEVPQNLSASRPQDRQFILSSKKLLLSDSGFYLCAWSVRAGNQPQHFGDGTRLSIL.